This T cell receptor (beta chain) was sequenced in a study of shared clonotypes between healthy human individuals. In its sample, this clone was seen once. Its matching antigen is unknown. Assay runs were performed at deep level. Each cell subset's genomic DNA was divided evenly among several immunoSEQ plates. Data came from immunoSEQ multiplex PCR; TCRdb stores just in-frame clones and leaves some out. The sample lists around 1.1 million clones, roughly 77% occurring once. Trimming cost V 6 bases and J 4 bases, with 16 bases left between them. The CDR3 loop spans 14 amino acids. From germline, CDR1 is SNHLY and CDR2 FYNNEI. Points from the study as a whole: Some clonotypes were shared by all four sorted-subset donors, while others were not shared. The non-shared ones had lower generation probabilities than the shared ones. Clonotype sharing among donors, it was expected, would be affected by sequencing depth.

The TCR was taken from a man younger than 35 in good health. Some clones in this sample may be carry-over from other donors' samples. The source material was memory CD4+ T cells from PBMCs. Subset indicated: CD45RA-negative fraction. V usage is TRBV2 and J usage is TRBJ2-7; weak D call: TRBD1 (6 bases). In DNA form, the CDR3 reads TGTGCCAGCAGGGTCAGACAGGATTCATACGAGCAGTACTTC. This codes for CASRVRQDSYEQYF.